A single sample is the source of the 5 T cell receptor beta chains below, sequenced in a study of vaccination effects on CD4 cells after COVID-19. Subsequent to ten to eleven days of culture, CD4+ T cells were isolated. For these receptors, no antigen is known. Repertoires were generated with immunoSEQ multiplex PCR, while TCRdb's copy carries only in-frame clones and drops some. Among about 28,000 clones listed, 65% were seen once. Sequenced here: CD4+ T cells from PBMCs cultured without peptide, sampled before COVID-19 vaccination. All receptors derive from a human donor who received a COVID-19 vaccine.

This clone was seen a handful of times. The chain is built from TRBV18 and TRBJ2-1; D gene unclear. This CDR3 comprises 11 residues. The ends were cut back, 2 bases at V and 13 bases at J, with 9 bases in the middle. Per the germline V gene, CDR1 is KGHSH and CDR2 is LQKENI. The CDR3 sequence is CASSPSERQFF. The DNA of the CDR3 is TGTGCCAGCTCACCATCGGAGAGACAGTTCTTC.

This clone was detected only a few times. This chain links TRBV7-9 with TRBJ1-2; 8 bases line up with TRBD1. Looked up from germline, CDR1 is SEHNR and CDR2 is FQNEAQ (reference sequence). The CDR3 runs to 14 residues. V shed 3 bases and J 6 bases; nucleotides not matched to a gene: 6. The CDR3 loop is CASSFSTGGDGYTF. For the CDR3, the DNA is TGTGCCAGCAGCTTTTCAACAGGGGGGGATGGCTACACCTTC.

In this sample, this clone turned up a few times. The genes are TRBV27 and TRBJ1-5; D is possibly TRBD1 (5 bases). The germline V gene encodes CDR1 MNHEY and CDR2 SMNVEV (reference sequence). The CDR3 totals 14 residues. V was clipped by 0 bases and J by 4 bases, with 7 bases between them. The CDR3, as DNA: TGTGCCAGCAGTTTATCCAGGGCTAATCAGCCCCAGCATTTT. This codes for CASSLSRANQPQHF.

The sample holds one count of this clone. This rearrangement joins TRBV11-3 to TRBJ2-3; 9 bases fit TRBD1. The V and J ends lost 4 bases and 2 bases, in that order; junction bases with no gene match: 13. The CDR3 length is 18 residues. Germline V gene sequence: CDR1 SGHNT, CDR2 YENEEA. The CDR3 protein is CASSSRGAGTGYTDTQYF. CDR3 nucleotides: TGTGCCAGCAGCTCACGTGGGGCCGGGACAGGGTACACAGATACGCAGTATTTT.

The V gene is TRBV5-1, the J gene TRBJ1-6; D is possibly TRBD1 (5 bases). Germline-derived CDR1 and CDR2 are SGHRS and YFSETQ. V was clipped by 4 bases and J by 9 bases, with 17 bases between them. This CDR3 has 15 residues. CDR3: CASSLDTGRTSPLHF. The CDR3 DNA is TGCGCCAGCAGCCTGGATACAGGTCGGACTTCACCCCTCCACTTT.